This T cell receptor (beta chain) was profiled in a study of blood T cell repertoires in COVID-19 (dated by TCRdb to the early 2020s). With regard to the full study: Samples from collaborators originated in the United States, Italy and Spain and spanned both the acute and convalescent phases of COVID-19. The prospective study material was composed of cDNA or gDNA derived from T cells, B-cell-depleted T cells, or PBMCs. Subjects who had been exposed to COVID-19, were actively infected with it, or had recovered from it provided the deeply sampled blood TCRbeta repertoires that made up the dataset. The sample metadata nearly always contained a de-identified subject ID, COVID-19 status, age in years and sex. Samples came from the ongoing ImmuneRACE study (first 160 participants) plus 1,254 subjects from 6 global collaborators. The repertoires were released in a freely available public database meant as a resource for research on the immune response to SARS-CoV-2. Where available, HLA class I and class II types were taken from metadata supplied by the sample provider and were not determined by assay-based typing. The paper's findings and limits, for the study overall: How much clinical and demographic metadata was included differed by source and by participant, and the metadata was provided uncurated.

Another Seattle source contributed samples from volunteer blood donors who had recovered from COVID-19. Whole blood was collected in K2EDTA tubes by collaborating institutions according to the institutions' own protocols. For TCRbeta analysis, collaborators shipped samples as frozen whole blood, isolated PBMCs, or DNA extracted from either of those sample types. The CDR3 measures 15 amino acids from cysteine to phenylalanine. The retained sequence is limited to the CDR3, 45 bases, with the frame set at the first base. Deletion took 3 bases off V and 2 bases off J, with a span of 14 bases between the germline ends. CDR1 and CDR2, per the germline V gene, are SGHTA and FQGNSA. TCRbeta CDR3 regions were amplified from genomic DNA using the immunoSEQ Assay, a bias-controlled multiplex PCR. The paper's data handling went like this. Nucleated cell counts per sample were estimated from amplification of reference gene primers within the assay. Sequence reads were collapsed and filtered to measure the absolute abundance of every unique TCRbeta CDR3 rearrangement. Productive Simpson clonality was computed per sample as the square root of Simpson's diversity index over productive rearrangements. Imported from immuneACCESS, the table was reduced by TCRdb to in-frame sequences with V and J called. These copies leave out some clones; in studies compared against another copy, an unresolved V gene accounts for under half, and the cause of the remainder is not known. V, J and clone size were drawn from that table, and D and trimming were deduced from the DNA. This sample gives roughly 240,000 clones in total; 75% to 85% of them show up just once. Over 2% of the sample lies in the top ten.

Concerning this clone itself: Its target antigen remains unknown. No base-level quality is on record; no much larger clone is a single base apart.

Sample: peripheral blood. The clonotype was recovered from a man between 40 and 49 years old who had recovered from COVID-19. The sequence is built from TRBV7-2 and TRBJ2-7, with the D gene too uncertain to name. The nucleotides read TGTGCCAGCAGCTTCCTCTCCAAAGCCACCTACGAGCAGTACTTC. This encodes CASSFLSKATYEQYF.